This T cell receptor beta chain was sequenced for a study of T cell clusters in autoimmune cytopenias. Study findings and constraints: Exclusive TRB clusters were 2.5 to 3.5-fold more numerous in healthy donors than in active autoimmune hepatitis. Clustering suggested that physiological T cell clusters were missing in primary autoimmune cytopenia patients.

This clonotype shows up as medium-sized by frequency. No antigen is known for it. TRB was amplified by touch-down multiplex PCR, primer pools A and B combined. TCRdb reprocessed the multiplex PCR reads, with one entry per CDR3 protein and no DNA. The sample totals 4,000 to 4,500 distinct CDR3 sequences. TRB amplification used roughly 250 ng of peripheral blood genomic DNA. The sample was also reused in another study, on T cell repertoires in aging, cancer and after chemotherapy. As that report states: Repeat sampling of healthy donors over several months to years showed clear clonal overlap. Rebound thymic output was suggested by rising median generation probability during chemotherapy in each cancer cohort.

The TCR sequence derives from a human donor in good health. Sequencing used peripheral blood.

The CDR3: CASADGGQGFYEQYF. The gene calls are TRBV19 and TRBJ2-7; TCRdb returns TRBD1, unconfirmable since there is no DNA. This CDR3 has 15 amino acids. Germline V lookup: CDR1 LNHDA, CDR2 SQIVND (reference sequence). The full variable domain, in which reference TRBV19 and TRBJ2-7 provide the parts outside the CDR3, is DGGITQSPKYLFRKEGQNVTLSCEQNLNHDAMYWYRQDPGQGLRLIYYSQIVNDFQKGDIAEGYSVSREKKESFPLTVTSAQKNPTAFYLCASADGGQGFYEQYFGPGTRLTVT.